This T cell receptor beta chain came from a study of beta chain features in type 1 diabetes. The CDR3 totals 16 residues. CDR1 is ENHRY, CDR2 SYGVKD, per germline. A word on this clone: The antigen remains undetermined. The junction does not match germline at one end; this may be a read error.

What was sequenced were expressed TCRB transcripts, since all of the isolated RNA had been reverse transcribed. The protocol was immunoSEQ multiplex PCR, while the TCRdb copy is restricted to in-frame clones and leaves out a portion. This sample has about 370,000 clones, with 8% to 10% found just once. Overall study findings and caveats: The study found moderately but significantly shorter TCRB CDR3s in all four CD4+ subsets of Type 1 diabetes patients.

The chain carries TRBV10-3 and TRBJ2-1, with D uncertain. The receptor was isolated from a young man with type 1 diabetes. Sample: central memory CD4+ T cells from blood. The CDR3 coding sequence is TGTGCCAGCAGTTACTCGGAAATGGCCTTCGGCAATGAGCAGTTCTTC. Translation gives CASSYSEMAFGNEQFF.